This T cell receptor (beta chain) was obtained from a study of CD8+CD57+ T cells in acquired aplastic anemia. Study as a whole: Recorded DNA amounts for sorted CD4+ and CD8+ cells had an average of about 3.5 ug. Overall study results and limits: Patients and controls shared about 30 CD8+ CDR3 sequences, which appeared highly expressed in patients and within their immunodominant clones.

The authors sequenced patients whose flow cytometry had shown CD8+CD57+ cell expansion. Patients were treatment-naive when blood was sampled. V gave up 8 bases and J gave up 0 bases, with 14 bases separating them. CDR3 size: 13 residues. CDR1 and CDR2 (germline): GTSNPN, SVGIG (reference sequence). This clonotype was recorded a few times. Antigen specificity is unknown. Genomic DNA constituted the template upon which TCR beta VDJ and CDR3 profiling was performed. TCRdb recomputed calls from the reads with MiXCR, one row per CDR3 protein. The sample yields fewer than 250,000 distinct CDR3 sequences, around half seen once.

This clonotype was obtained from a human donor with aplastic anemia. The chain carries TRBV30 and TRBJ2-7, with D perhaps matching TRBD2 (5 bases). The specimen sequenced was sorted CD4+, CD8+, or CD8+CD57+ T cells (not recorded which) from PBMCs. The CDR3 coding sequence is TGTGCCGGAACAGCGGAAAGCTCCTACGAGCAGTACTTC. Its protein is CAGTAESSYEQYF.